This T cell receptor beta chain was obtained from a study of shared clonotypes between healthy human individuals. A CD45RA+ naive subset and a CD45RA-negative memory subset were split from CD4+ cells. There are 18 residues in the CDR3. Germline CDR1 reads SGDLS; CDR2 reads YYNGEE. V gave up 0 bases and J gave up 0 bases; unmatched junction bases: 7. In the authors' workflow: Owing to the provision of junction-only sequences devoid of quality scores by immunoSEQ, filtering differed. This table comes from immunoSEQ multiplex PCR, and its TCRdb copy is limited to in-frame clones, with some not included. The V and J calls and clone size are taken from that table; D and trimming were inferred from the DNA. The table lists 2 million to 3 million clones, roughly 93% of them singletons.

The chain couples TRBV9 to TRBJ2-3, with 10 bases aligning to TRBD2. Sequencing used naive CD4+ T cells from PBMCs. Subset in this sample: CD45RA+ positively selected. The receptor's source is a man in his late teens or twenties in good health. Some clones in this sample may be carry-over from other donors' samples. CDR3 nucleotide sequence: TGTGCCAGCAGCGTAGGAGCGGGAGGGCCGACTAGCACAGATACGCAGTATTTT. This codes for CASSVGAGGPTSTDTQYF.